A single sample gave rise to the 8 T cell receptor beta chains below, sequenced in a study of shared clonotypes between healthy human individuals (dated by TCRdb to about 2020). The method was the immunoSEQ multiplex PCR assay. Sourced from immuneACCESS, this table was stored by TCRdb with only in-frame sequences that have V and J called. A share of the clones is absent; for the studies checked, an unresolved V gene accounts for under half, and the remainder has no known explanation. For this sample there are approximately 1,000,000 clones; 60% to 80% appear just once. The ten largest account for 0.89% of the sample. Sequencing was done on a sample of memory CD4+ T cells from PBMCs. Sample cell subset or site, as interpreted from the label and publication: CD45RA-negative fraction. The source is a man younger than 35 in good health. Some clones in this sample may be carry-over from other donors' samples.

The J gene is TRBJ2-5, the V gene TRBV2, with no clear D. Germline CDR1 reads SNHLY; CDR2 reads FYNNEI. The CDR3 is 12 amino acids. The V end lost 6 bases, the J end lost 3 bases, and 8 bases lay between the germline ends. CDR3 region: CASSPMKETQYF. In DNA form, the CDR3 reads TGTGCCAGCAGCCCGATGAAAGAGACCCAGTACTTC.

This sequence joins TRBV2 and TRBJ2-5; tentatively, D is TRBD2 (6 bases). With 7 bases removed from V and 5 bases from J, the gap between germline ends came to 20 bases. Germline CDR1 and CDR2: SNHLY and FYNNEI. CDR3 length: 15 residues. CDR3 loop: CASTFGTGDAETQYF. CDR3 coding DNA: TGTGCCAGCACCTTTGGGACGGGAGACGCTGAGACCCAGTACTTC.

Here the CDR3 DNA reads TGTGCCAGCAGCTTATTGGTTGGACAGAGCTCCTACGAGCAGTACTTC. The encoded protein is CASSLLVGQSSYEQYF. The chain is built from TRBV7-9 and TRBJ2-7, with TRBD1 as a possible D gene (6 bases). CDR1 and CDR2 from the germline V gene are SEHNR and FQNEAQ (reference sequence). V lost 2 bases to trimming and J lost 0 bases, with 14 bases between them. There are 16 residues in the CDR3. The full variable domain, rest sourced from reference TRBV7-9 and TRBJ2-7, is DTGVSQNPRHKITKRGQNVTFRCDPISEHNRLYWYRQTLGQGPEFLTYFQNEAQLEKSRLLSDRFSAERPKGSFSTLEIQRTEQGDSAMYLCASSLLVGQSSYEQYFGPGTRLTVT.

The sample holds a few counts of this clone. Distinct nucleotide sequences in the sample also encode this CDR3. The chain employs TRBV28 and TRBJ1-4, with D maybe TRBD1 (5 bases). The CDR3 extends over 14 amino acids. CDR1 and CDR2 (germline): MDHEN, SYDVKM. Trimming cost V 5 bases and J 3 bases, with 10 bases left between them. The DNA of the CDR3 is TGTGCCAGCAGTCCCCTGGGGCCTAATGAAAAACTGTTTTTT. Its protein is CASSPLGPNEKLFF.

The chain recombines TRBV5-1 with TRBJ2-3; 10 bases fit TRBD2. Germline CDR1 is SGHRS and CDR2 is YFSETQ. The CDR3 spans 16 residues. V was pared by 4 bases and J by 3 bases, with 8 bases of the junction left unmatched. CDR3 in amino acids: CASSPSGGAGTDTQYF. The CDR3 coding sequence is TGCGCCAGCAGCCCAAGCGGGGGGGCTGGGACAGATACGCAGTATTTT.

The chain carries TRBV10-2 and TRBJ2-1, with 9 bases fitting TRBD2. Trimming cost V 1 base and J 6 bases; bases outside gene matches: 13. Germline-derived CDR1 and CDR2 are WSHSY and SAAADI. The CDR3 covers 18 residues. The CDR3 bases are TGCGCCAGCAGTGAGTTTGGTAGCGGGAGTGGCGTTCGCAATGAGCAGTTCTTC. Translated: CASSEFGSGSGVRNEQFF.

The chain uses TRBV5-6 and TRBJ1-4; D unclear. The CDR3 length is 14 residues. Per the germline V gene, CDR1 is SGHDT and CDR2 is YYEEEE. V was shortened by 4 bases and J by 4 bases, with 11 bases between the two germline ends. CDR3 region: CASSRAMSNEKLFF. The CDR3 DNA follows: TGTGCCAGCAGCCGGGCCATGAGTAATGAAAAACTGTTTTTT.

The chain has TRBV7-3 and TRBJ2-2; TRBD2 aligns across 7 bases. Trimming took 5 bases from V and 7 from J; bases not matched to a gene: 13. CDR3 length equals 16 residues. Germline V CDR1 and CDR2: SGHTA, FQGTGA. The CDR3 here is CASSPRRGSLVGELFF. The CDR3 DNA is TGTGCCAGCAGCCCGCGCCGCGGGAGTCTTGTCGGGGAGCTGTTTTTT. Based on the CDR3 plus reference TRBV7-3 and TRBJ2-2, the full variable domain is GAGVSQTPSNKVTEKGKYVELRCDPISGHTALYWYRQSLGQGPEFLIYFQGTGAADDSGLPNDRFFAVRPEGSVSTLKIQRTERGDSAVYLCASSPRRGSLVGELFFGEGSRLTVL.